This TCR beta chain was documented in a study of PD-L1 blockade in urothelial cancer. Study-wide context: Among blood samples, the median T cell count was roughly 150,000.

Time point described: peripheral blood 6 weeks after treatment start. This CDR3 is built from 14 residues. With 5 bases clipped from V and 7 bases from J, the junction kept 7 bases outside the gene matches. Germline V lookup: CDR1 MNHEY, CDR2 SMNVEV (reference sequence). Sequencing used immunoSEQ multiplex PCR; TCRdb keeps in-frame clones, though not all of them. The sample includes roughly 120,000 clones, roughly 89% of them seen just once. The source is a man in his 60s with urothelial cancer. The gene calls are TRBV27 and TRBJ2-7; 11 bases agree with TRBD1. The sequences come from PBMCs, collected around atezolizumab (anti-PD-L1) treatment. DNA of the CDR3: TGTGCCAGCAGTAAGGGGACAGGGGGGGGAGAGCAGTACTTC. This sequence encodes CASSKGTGGGEQYF.